Detailed here is one T cell receptor (beta chain). Sequencing was performed with immunoSEQ multiplex PCR; in TCRdb, only in-frame clones are kept and a portion is missing. The table has hundreds of thousands of clones, almost 95% seen once. This entry is derived from a study of shared clonotypes between healthy human individuals. Germline CDR1 is SEHNR and CDR2 is FQNEAQ (reference sequence). The CDR3 is made up of 13 amino acids. The ends were cut back, 5 bases at V and 4 bases at J, with 9 bases in the middle. Positive CCR7 selection of CD45RO-negative cells yielded the naive CD8 cells, and terminally differentiated effector memory CD45RA+ cells were excluded.

The V call is TRBV7-9, the J call TRBJ2-1; D unresolved. Sequenced input: naive CD8+ T cells sorted from blood. This sequence was found in a young man in good health. CDR3 in amino acids: CASSAPRYNEQFF. CDR3 in DNA: TGTGCCAGCAGCGCTCCGAGGTACAATGAGCAGTTCTTC.